This T cell receptor (beta chain) was recovered during a study of cytomegalovirus exposure and HLA in healthy donors (dated by TCRdb to 2016 to 2017). For context, the study as a whole: In an earlier analysis of approximately 640 of the donors, roughly 300 Gb of sequence data and some 120 million unique TCR beta sequences from roughly 200 million T cells were reported. On average, roughly 240,000 unique TCR beta nucleotide sequences were sequenced per donor among about 400 genotyped donors of the cohort, with around 19% of those sequences being non-productive. The number of typed donors differed by locus: about 620-630 for A, B, C, DRB1 and DQB1; approximately 530 for DQA1; approximately 600 for DPA1; and 450 to 480 for DPB1. In the later analysis, no new phenotypic data were used to find candidate immune exposures; instead, reliance was placed on TCR beta sequences and their occurrence across donors. An early release that covered approximately 600 HLA-typed donors contained around 330 gigabases of sequencing data and around 85 million unique TCR sequences. Donor age, sex, ethnicity and CMV serostatus were collected together with the repertoire data. In addition to the first cohort of approximately 650 subjects, a separate validation cohort of some 120 different subjects was used. An earlier analysis of more than 450 of the donors used high-throughput TCR beta sequencing to judge whether each TCR beta V gene segment behaved as functional or pseudogenic. HLA typing included class I and class II loci at four-digit resolution. A later genetic analysis used genome-wide SNP genotypes for about 65% of the 666 donors, treating that subset as a discovery cohort. Every discovery cohort repertoire had been produced on one sequencing platform. Among the roughly 390 genotyped donors, 81% belonged to the genetic ancestry cluster associated with self-reported Caucasian donors. The aim of the study was to test whether cataloging public T cell receptors could identify signatures of past pathogen exposure. A later analysis re-examined previously published TCR beta repertoires from roughly 650 donors and added high-resolution HLA genotyping to investigate patterns of TCR occurrence. Because of strong linkage in the cohort, roughly five DR-DQ haplotypes were treated as single units for association and clustering. To predict cytomegalovirus infection status, the study combined high-throughput TCR immunosequencing, statistical association of individual TCRs with disease status, and machine learning. Using immunosequencing, the study profiled T cell repertoires from fewer than 850 subjects and related those repertoires to cytomegalovirus serostatus.

Details on this clone: This clone's antigen is unknown. There are no base qualities to consult, and no much larger clone falls within one base.

V is trimmed back by 2 bases and J by 2 bases, and the junction contains 3 bases that no gene match accounts for. As encoded in the germline V gene, CDR1 is MNHEY while CDR2 is SVGAGI. Including the terminal cysteine and phenylalanine, the CDR3 comprises 15 residues. Only the CDR3 part of the read is kept: 45 bases, read in frame from the first base. Library preparation employed the immunoSEQ multiplex PCR assay. The multiplex PCR relied on a mix of 60 forward primers for TCR Vbeta segments and 13 reverse primers for TCR Jbeta segments. The CDR3 region of rearranged TCR beta genes was amplified from genomic DNA by a multiplex PCR assay. On the Illumina HiSeq System, the amplified TCR beta libraries were sequenced as 87-base-pair reads. As for the authors' bioinformatics: A later analysis tallied approximately 87 million unique TCR beta chains across the 666 repertoires, and approximately 12 million of those chains were shared by two or more donors. Raw reads were error-corrected and collapsed into unique sequences with a nearest-neighbor algorithm that merged closely related sequences to remove PCR and sequencing errors. V, D and J gene segments were assigned by aligning CDR3 sequences to IMGT reference sequences. For a sequence to be retained, a match of at least six nucleotides was required to both a V gene segment and a J gene segment. A rearrangement was called productive if the CDR3 had no stop codons and remained in frame with V and J, and every other rearrangement was called non-productive. CDR3 was defined according to IMGT convention as the region running from the second conserved V-encoded cysteine to the conserved J-encoded phenylalanine. In an earlier analysis of just under 600 of the donors, sequences lacking an unambiguous match to a single V gene segment were excluded. An earlier analysis of almost 600 of the donors classified V segments as functional when productive rearrangements were above 56.7% and as segregating when the standard deviation between donors was above 5%. A statistical classification framework was built to diagnose cytomegalovirus status from the catalog of TCR beta chain sequences. V and J gene assignment, in a later analysis, came from comparing TCR nucleotide sequences with IMGT/GENE-DB human TR gene sequences. The TCRdist pipeline was used in a later analysis to assign CDR3 sequences and most-parsimonious VDJ recombination scenarios. In a later analysis, each TCR beta chain was defined by its CDR3 amino acid sequence together with its V-gene family, and reads without a unique V-gene family were excluded. To address suspected cross-contamination and a sequencing artifact, a later analysis removed around 600 highly shared, low-generation-probability nucleotide sequences. In a later analysis, a clonal expansion index for each public chain was calculated from normalized within-repertoire ranks of inferred template counts. In a later analysis, generation probabilities were computed using a VDJ recombination model fitted to out-of-frame rearrangements, and the results were checked against IGoR. Hypergeometric tests were used in a later analysis to score TCR-TCR, TCR-HLA and TCR-CMV co-occurrence, with a repertoire-size bias correction applied to the TCR pairs. False discovery rates were estimated in a later analysis by permuting HLA or CMV assignments 20 times. In a later analysis, co-occurring TCRs were grouped using DBSCAN, with TCRdist sequence similarity added in when clustering inside HLA-allele-positive subsets. Repertoires with fewer than 30,000 or more than 120,000 public chains, plus five repertoires with anomalous nucleotide sharing, were excluded from co-occurrence clustering. Drawn from immuneACCESS, this table holds only the in-frame rearrangements with V and J called that TCRdb kept. Clones are partly lost; checked studies trace under half to an unresolved V gene and leave the rest unexplained. That table gives V, J and clone size, and the DNA gave D and trimming. The sample profile shows about 160,000 clones; around 82% of them were found once. The ten largest clones represent about 10% of the sample.

The cohort consisted of hundreds of healthy bone marrow donors. At the time of sampling, every cohort member was nominally healthy, though immune exposures that went unrecorded were likely present. The donor was CMV seropositive and belonged to the group of 250 to 300 seropositive cohort members. A peripheral blood sample was collected from each donor, and TCR beta sequencing was performed on peripheral blood mononuclear cells. Genomic DNA extraction from the blood cell samples was performed with the Qiagen DNeasy Blood Extraction Kit. What the study reported, not specific to this receptor: A later analysis found that most CMV-associated TCR beta chains appeared HLA-restricted, with HLA associations seemingly driven largely by CMV exposure. The only immune exposure information available for the cohort was CMV serostatus. In a later analysis, HLA-associated TCR beta chains were found to be more clonally expanded and to have lower generation probabilities than equally common non-associated chains. Some IMGT-functional V segments, including TRBV6-2 and TRBV6-3, could not be told apart with the 87-base-pair reads, so those segments were excluded. Because counts were too low, under 20 rarely observed V segments, including chromosome 9 orphons, were left out of the earlier analysis of a few hundred of the donors. This cohort had only TCR beta chains sequenced, and the lack of alpha or paired-chain data limited which features could be detected. The authors suggested that the approach could potentially be extended to other disease states and immunological phenotypes. In a later analysis, several top co-occurrence clusters were reported to appear linked to parvovirus B19, influenza, CMV and Epstein-Barr virus. V-gene and J-gene trimming of TCR beta chains was associated with a missense DCLRE1C variant in a later genetic analysis, and the association was replicated in an independent cohort. According to a later genetic analysis, donors in an Asian-associated ancestry cluster had fewer N-insertions in productive TCRs than the roughly 670-donor mean. A later analysis found that TCR association rates varied across HLA loci, with DRB1 alleles showing the most associated TCRs and HLA-C alleles the fewest. In an earlier analysis of a few hundred of the donors, most TCR beta V segments were observed in productive rearrangements about 87% or about 30% of the time, broadly matching IMGT annotations. Correlated functional status among segregating V segments might reflect linkage disequilibrium, but an unknown experimental factor could not be ruled out. Because some donors lacked HLA typing at each locus, the association tests relied only on the typed subset. The presence/absence analyses assumed that sequencing depth was roughly uniform across donors, and that assumption may not be true. Assigning TCR associations to individual alleles was difficult when HLA alleles, especially DR and DQ, strongly co-occurred. In vitro tests confirmed that a few of the cytomegalovirus-associated TCR beta chains recognize cytomegalovirus antigens. Most TCR sequences were observed very rarely across donors, whereas some public TCRs were present in many individuals. A further reported finding was that TCR beta sequences accurately predicted the HLA-A and HLA-B alleles for most subjects in the first cohort. A cluster of highly shared sequence variants was judged likely to be a technical artifact of the sequencing pipeline. In both the original and validation cohorts, the classifier was reported to diagnose cytomegalovirus status with high specificity and sensitivity. The study gave a list of some 150 TCR beta chains associated with cytomegalovirus. At a false discovery rate of 0.05, a later analysis linked approximately 18,000 TCR beta sequences to specific HLA alleles.

Source material: PBMCs. This chain joins TRBV6-5 to TRBJ2-3, and TRBD2 matches 8 of the central bases. This receptor was obtained from a man aged 45-65 years in good health and CMV-seropositive. The sequenced DNA: TGTGCCAGCAGTTACGGCGGGAGGATCACAGATACGCAGTATTTT. It translates as CASSYGGRITDTQYF.